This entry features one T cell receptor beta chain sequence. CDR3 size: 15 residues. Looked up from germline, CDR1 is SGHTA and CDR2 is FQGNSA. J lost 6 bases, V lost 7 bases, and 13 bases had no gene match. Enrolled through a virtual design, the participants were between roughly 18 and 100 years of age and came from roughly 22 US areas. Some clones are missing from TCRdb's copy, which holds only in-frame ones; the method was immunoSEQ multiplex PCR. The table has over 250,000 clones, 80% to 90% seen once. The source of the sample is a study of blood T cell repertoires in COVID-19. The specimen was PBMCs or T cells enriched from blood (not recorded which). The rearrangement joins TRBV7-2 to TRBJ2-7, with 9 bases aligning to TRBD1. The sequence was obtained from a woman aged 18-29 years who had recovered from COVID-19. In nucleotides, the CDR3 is TGTGCCAGCACCCCAAGTCGGGACAGGGATCGCGAGCAGTACTTC. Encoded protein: CASTPSRDRDREQYF.